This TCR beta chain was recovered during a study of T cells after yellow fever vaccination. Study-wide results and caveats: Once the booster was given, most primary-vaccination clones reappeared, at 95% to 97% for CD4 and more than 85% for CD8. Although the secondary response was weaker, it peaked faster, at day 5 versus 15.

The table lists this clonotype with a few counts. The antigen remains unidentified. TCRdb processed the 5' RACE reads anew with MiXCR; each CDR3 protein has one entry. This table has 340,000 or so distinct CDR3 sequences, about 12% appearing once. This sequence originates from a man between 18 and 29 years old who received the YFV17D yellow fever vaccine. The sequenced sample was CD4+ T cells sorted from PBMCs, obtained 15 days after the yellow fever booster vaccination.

CDR3 loop: CASSPLPGLAGGVETQYF. CDR3 DNA sequence: TGTGCCAGCAGCCCCCTCCCGGGACTAGCGGGGGGGGTAGAGACCCAGTACTTC. This chain joins TRBV7-9 and TRBJ2-5; 16 bases are shared with TRBD2. Germline CDR1 SEHNR, CDR2 FQNEAQ (reference sequence). V shed 5 bases and J 4 bases; nucleotides not matched to a gene: 10. The CDR3 contains 18 residues.